This TCR beta chain was found in a study of cytomegalovirus exposure and HLA in healthy donors. The assay was immunoSEQ multiplex PCR, and TCRdb's table has in-frame clones only and misses some. This sample yields under 250,000 clones, of which roughly 85% are seen a single time; around 5.4% belongs to the top ten. Points from the study as a whole: Later, an analysis found that TCR clusters from the first cohort tended to co-occur in the roughly 130 validation repertoires.

Remarks on this clone: The antigen remains unidentified.

CDR1 is MNHEY and CDR2 is SVGAGI in the germline V gene. V lost 2 bases and J 9 bases, leaving 11 bases between the germline ends. The CDR3 runs 13 residues. Input material: PBMCs. V usage is TRBV6-5 and J usage is TRBJ2-1; D is possibly TRBD1 (5 bases). The source is a woman in her late teens or twenties in good health and CMV-seronegative. The CDR3 spells CASSYGRVGEQFF. The CDR3, as DNA: TGTGCCAGCAGTTACGGCAGGGTCGGTGAGCAGTTCTTC.